This TCR beta chain was captured in a study of human T cells and chemical hapten exposure. A single record per CDR3 protein comes from TCRdb applying MiXCR to the RACE reads. Of under 40,000 distinct CDR3 sequences detected, about a tenth appear once; the ten largest clones hold 27%. At least ten counts were recorded for this clonotype. The time point: pre-sensitization, week 0. This sample's treatment: therapeutic diphenylcyclopropenone sensitization with weekly scalp DPC. Unfractionated whole blood was the source of the extracted total RNA. The CDR3 contains 12 residues. Trimming pared 2 bases from V and 5 bases from J, leaving 4 bases between. In germline, CDR1 is SGHAT, CDR2 FQNNGV.

This chain links TRBV11-2 with TRBJ2-1, with D unclear. The material was whole blood, obtained in connection with sensitization to the hapten diphenylcyclopropenone (DPC). The source is a man aged 45-65 years with alopecia areata. Some clones in this sample may be carry-over from other donors' samples. In nucleotides, the CDR3 is TGTGCCAGCAGCTTACGGAACAATGAGCAGTTCTTC. Amino acid sequence: CASSLRNNEQFF.